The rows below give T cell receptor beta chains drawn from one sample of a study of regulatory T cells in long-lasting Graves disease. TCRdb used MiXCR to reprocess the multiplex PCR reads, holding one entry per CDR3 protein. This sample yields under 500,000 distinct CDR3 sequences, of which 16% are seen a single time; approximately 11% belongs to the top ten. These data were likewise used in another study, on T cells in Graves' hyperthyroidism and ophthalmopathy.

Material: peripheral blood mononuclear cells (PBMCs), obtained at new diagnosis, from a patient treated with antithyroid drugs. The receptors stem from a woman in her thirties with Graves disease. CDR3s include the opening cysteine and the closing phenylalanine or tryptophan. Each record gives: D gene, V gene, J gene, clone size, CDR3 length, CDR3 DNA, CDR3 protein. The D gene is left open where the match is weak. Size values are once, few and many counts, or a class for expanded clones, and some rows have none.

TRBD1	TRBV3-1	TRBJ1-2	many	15	TGTGCCAGCAGCCAAGACCCCGGGACAGCCTATGGCTACACCTTC	CASSQDPGTAYGYTF
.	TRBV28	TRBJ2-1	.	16	TGTGCCAGCGGCTGGGCGGGGCAAAGCTCCTACAATGAGCAGTTCTTC	CASGWAGQSSYNEQFF
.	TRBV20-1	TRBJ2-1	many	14	TGCAGTGCTGACACACACGGAGGCCTTAATGAGCAGTTCTTC	CSADTHGGLNEQFF
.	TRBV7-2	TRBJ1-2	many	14	TGTGCCAGCAGCTTAGCATCGCCAAACTATGGCTACACCTTC	CASSLASPNYGYTF
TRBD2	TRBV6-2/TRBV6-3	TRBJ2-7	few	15	TGTGCCAGCACCCCGCGGGCGGGGGGCGGATACGAGCAGTACTTC	CASTPRAGGGYEQYF
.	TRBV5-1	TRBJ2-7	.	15	TGCGCCAGCAGCTTTCAAGAGGGGCCCCTCTACGAGCAGTACTTC	CASSFQEGPLYEQYF
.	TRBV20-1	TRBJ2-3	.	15	TGCAGTGCTAGAGATCGTCTAGGGTACGCAGATACGCAGTATTTT	CSARDRLGYADTQYF
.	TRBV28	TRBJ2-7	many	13	TGTGCCAGCTCACCAGGGACGAACTACGAGCAGTACTTC	CASSPGTNYEQYF
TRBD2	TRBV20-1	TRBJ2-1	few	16	TGCAGTGCTAGAGATTCGACTAGCGGGAGTAGGGATGAGCAGTTCTTC	CSARDSTSGSRDEQFF
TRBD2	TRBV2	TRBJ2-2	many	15	TGTGCCAGCCATGAGACTAGCGGGAGGACCGGGGAGCTGTTTTTT	CASHETSGRTGELFF
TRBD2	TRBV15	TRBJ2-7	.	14	TGTGCCACCAGCCGCGGGAGTAGGTCCTACGAGCAGTACTTC	CATSRGSRSYEQYF
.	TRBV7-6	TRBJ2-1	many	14	TGTGCCAGCAGCTGGTGTGACCCCTACAATGAGCAGTTCTTC	CASSWCDPYNEQFF
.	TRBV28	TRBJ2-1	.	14	TGTGCCAGCACGGTACAGGAGCTTTGGAATGAGCAGTTCTTC	CASTVQELWNEQFF
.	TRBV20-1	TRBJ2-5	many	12	TGCAGTGCTAGAAGGGGTTGGGAGACCCAGTACTTC	CSARRGWETQYF
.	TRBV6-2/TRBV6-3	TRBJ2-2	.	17	TGTGCCAGCAGTTCCGAAGTTGCAGAATTGAACACCGGGGAGCTGTTTTTT	CASSSEVAELNTGELFF
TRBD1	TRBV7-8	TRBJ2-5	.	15	TGTGCCAGCAGCTTAGTTGGCGCAGGGGGAGAGACCCAGTACTTC	CASSLVGAGGETQYF
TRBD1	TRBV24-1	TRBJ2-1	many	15	TGTGCCACCAGTGATCATACCCCGACAGGGGGAGAGCAGTTCTTC	CATSDHTPTGGEQFF
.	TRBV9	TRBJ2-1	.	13	TGTGCCAGCAGCGTAGCTACAGGGTATGAGCAGTTCTTC	CASSVATGYEQFF
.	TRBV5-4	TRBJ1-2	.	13	TGTGCCAGCAGCTCCGAACCGGGTGATGGCTACACCTTC	CASSSEPGDGYTF
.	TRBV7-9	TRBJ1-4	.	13	TGTGCCAGCAGCTTAGTTGGTGGTGAAAAACTGTTTTTT	CASSLVGGEKLFF
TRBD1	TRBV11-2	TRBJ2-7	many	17	TGTGCCAGCAGCTTAGTGGGGGGACAGGGGGCAAGTTACGAGCAGTACTTC	CASSLVGGQGASYEQYF
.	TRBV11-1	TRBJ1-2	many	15	TGTGCCAGCAGCTCGGACCCTTCGGCGGCCTATGGCTACACCTTC	CASSSDPSAAYGYTF
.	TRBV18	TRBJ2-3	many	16	TGTGCCAGCTCACCGCTCGGGACTGGAGACACAGATACGCAGTATTTT	CASSPLGTGDTDTQYF
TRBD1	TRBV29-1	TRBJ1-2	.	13	TGCAGCGCCCAGAGGACAGGGCCCCTAGGCTACACCTTC	CSAQRTGPLGYTF
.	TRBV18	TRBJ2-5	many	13	TGTGCCAGCTCACCCCAGAACCAAGAGACCCAGTACTTC	CASSPQNQETQYF
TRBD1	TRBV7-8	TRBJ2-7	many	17	TGTGCCAGCAGCTTAGTCCCCCCACAGGGGGCCAACTACGAGCAGTACTTC	CASSLVPPQGANYEQYF
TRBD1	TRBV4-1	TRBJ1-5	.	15	TGCGCCAGCAGCCACAAATCAGGGGGGGAACAGCCCCAGCATTTT	CASSHKSGGEQPQHF
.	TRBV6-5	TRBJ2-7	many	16	TGTGCCAGCAGTTACAGGTCCCGCAGGGTGCCCTCCGAGCAGTACTTC	CASSYRSRRVPSEQYF
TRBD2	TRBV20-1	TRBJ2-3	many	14	TGCAGGGCGTTAAGCGGGGGGAGCACAGATACGCAGTATTTT	CRALSGGSTDTQYF
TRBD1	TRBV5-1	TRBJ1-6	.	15	TGCCCCAGCAGCTTGTCGACAGGGGCAGGATCACCCCTCCACTTT	CPSSLSTGAGSPLHF
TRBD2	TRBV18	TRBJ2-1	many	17	TGTGCCAGCTCTTCTCTCACCGGGACTAGCGGGATTGGCGAGCAGTTCTTC	CASSSLTGTSGIGEQFF
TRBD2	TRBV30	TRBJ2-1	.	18	TGTGCCTGGGATCCCGGCTTTAGCGGGAGAAACCTCTACAATGAGCAGTTCTTC	CAWDPGFSGRNLYNEQFF
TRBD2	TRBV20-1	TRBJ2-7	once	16	TGCAGTGCTAGAGTTAAGGGACTAGCGGGATACTACGAGCAGTACTTC	CSARVKGLAGYYEQYF
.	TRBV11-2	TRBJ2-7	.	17	TGCGCCAGCAGCCAAACCCAAGCCGGGACTTCCTTGGGGGAGCAGTACTTC	CASSQTQAGTSLGEQYF
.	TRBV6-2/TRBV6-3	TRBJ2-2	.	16	TGTGCCAGCAGTTACTTGCGGGGTGAATACACCGGGGAGCTGTTTTTT	CASSYLRGEYTGELFF
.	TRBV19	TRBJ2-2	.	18	.	CASSIAGTSGRTPGSCFF
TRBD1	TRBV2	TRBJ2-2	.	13	TGTGCCAGCAGACAGGGGGGTCCCGGGGAGCTGTTTTTT	CASRQGGPGELFF
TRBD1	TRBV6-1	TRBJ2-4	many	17	TGTGCCAGCGTCCTGTTGTCGGGACAGGGGGCCAAAAACATTCAGTACTTC	CASVLLSGQGAKNIQYF
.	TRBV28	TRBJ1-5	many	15	TGTGCCAGCAAAGCCGGGCACGTTAGCAATCAGCCCCAGCATTTT	CASKAGHVSNQPQHF
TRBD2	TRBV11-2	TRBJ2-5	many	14	TGTGCCAGCAGCCCCCAGCGGGGCCAAGAGACCCAGTACTTC	CASSPQRGQETQYF
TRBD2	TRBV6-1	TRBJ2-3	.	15	TGTGCCAGCACTCGACTAGCGGGAGACACAGATACGCAGTATTTT	CASTRLAGDTDTQYF
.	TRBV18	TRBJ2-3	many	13	TGTGCCAGCTCATATACCCGGGCAGATACGCAGTATTTT	CASSYTRADTQYF
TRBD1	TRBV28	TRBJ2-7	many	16	TGTGCCAGCAGTTCCTGGACAGGGCGGGACTTCTACGAGCAGTACTTC	CASSSWTGRDFYEQYF
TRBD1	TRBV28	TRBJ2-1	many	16	TGTGCCAGCAGTTTAAACAGGGGTCGCTCCTACAATGAGCAGTTCTTC	CASSLNRGRSYNEQFF
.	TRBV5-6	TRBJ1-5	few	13	TGTGCCAGCAGCTTGGCCGGACAGTACACCCAGCATTTT	CASSLAGQYTQHF
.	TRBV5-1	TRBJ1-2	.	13	TGCGCCAGCAGCCCAGTGACTGGCTATGGCTACACCTTC	CASSPVTGYGYTF
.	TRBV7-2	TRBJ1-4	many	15	TGTGCCAGCAGCGGTCAATACTCGGCAGGGGAAAAACTGTTTTTT	CASSGQYSAGEKLFF
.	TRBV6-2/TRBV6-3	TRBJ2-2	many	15	TGTGCCAGCGGAAGACAGAGTCTGAACACCGGGGAGCTGTTTTTT	CASGRQSLNTGELFF
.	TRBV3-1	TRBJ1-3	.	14	TGTGCCAGCAGCCAGCGTGGGACTGGAAACACCATATATTTT	CASSQRGTGNTIYF
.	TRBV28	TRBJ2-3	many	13	TGTGCCAGCACCAGCCCATTCGCAGATACGCAGTATTTT	CASTSPFADTQYF
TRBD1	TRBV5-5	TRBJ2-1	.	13	TGTGCCAGCAGTAAATCAGGGGGCAATGAGCAGTTCTTC	CASSKSGGNEQFF
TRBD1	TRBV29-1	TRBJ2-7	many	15	TGCAGCGTTGTCTTATCCGGGACAGCCTCCTACGAGCAGTACTTC	CSVVLSGTASYEQYF
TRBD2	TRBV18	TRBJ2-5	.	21	TGTGCCAGCTCACCACCCAGAGGGACTAGCGGGAGCGTATTAGGCCAAGAGACCCAGTACTTC	CASSPPRGTSGSVLGQETQYF